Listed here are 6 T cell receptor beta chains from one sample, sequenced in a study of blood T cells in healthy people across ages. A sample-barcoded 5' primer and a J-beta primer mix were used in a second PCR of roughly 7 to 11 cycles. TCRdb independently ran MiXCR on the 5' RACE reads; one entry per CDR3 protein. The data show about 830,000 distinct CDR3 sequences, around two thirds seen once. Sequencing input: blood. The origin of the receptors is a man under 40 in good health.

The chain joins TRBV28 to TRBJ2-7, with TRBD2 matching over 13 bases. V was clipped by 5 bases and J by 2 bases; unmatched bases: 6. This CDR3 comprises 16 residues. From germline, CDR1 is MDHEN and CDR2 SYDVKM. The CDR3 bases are TGTGCCAGCAGTGGGGGACTAGCGGGGTCCCCCTACGAGCAGTACTTC. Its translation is CASSGGLAGSPYEQYF.

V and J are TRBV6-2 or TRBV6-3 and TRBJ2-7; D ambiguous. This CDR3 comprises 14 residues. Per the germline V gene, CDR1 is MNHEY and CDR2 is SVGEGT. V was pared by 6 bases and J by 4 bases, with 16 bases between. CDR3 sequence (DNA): TGTGCCAGCAGGTGGATGGGCAGAGCATACGAGCAGTACTTC. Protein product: CASRWMGRAYEQYF.

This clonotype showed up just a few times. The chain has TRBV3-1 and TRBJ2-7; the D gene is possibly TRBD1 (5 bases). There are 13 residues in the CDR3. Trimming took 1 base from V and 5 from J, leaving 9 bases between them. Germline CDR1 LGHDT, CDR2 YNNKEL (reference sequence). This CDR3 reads CASSQGQGHEQYF. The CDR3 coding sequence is TGTGCCAGCAGCCAAGGGCAGGGCCACGAGCAGTACTTC.

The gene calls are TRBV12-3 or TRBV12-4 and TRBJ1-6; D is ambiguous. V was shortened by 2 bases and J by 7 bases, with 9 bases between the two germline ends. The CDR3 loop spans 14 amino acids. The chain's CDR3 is CASSLRWENSPLHF. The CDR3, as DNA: TGTGCCAGCAGTTTACGGTGGGAAAATTCACCCCTCCACTTT.

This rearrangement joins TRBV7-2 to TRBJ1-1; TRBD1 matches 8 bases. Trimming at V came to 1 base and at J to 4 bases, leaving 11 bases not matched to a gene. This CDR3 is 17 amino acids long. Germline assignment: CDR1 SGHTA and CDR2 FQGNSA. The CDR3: CASSLVGTGVPSTEAFF. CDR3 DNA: TGTGCCAGCAGCTTAGTGGGGACAGGAGTCCCTTCCACTGAAGCTTTCTTT.

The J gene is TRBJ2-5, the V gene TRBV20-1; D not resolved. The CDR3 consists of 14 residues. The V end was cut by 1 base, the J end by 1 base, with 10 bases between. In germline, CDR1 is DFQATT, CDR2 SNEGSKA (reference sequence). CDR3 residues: CSARVGTPQETQYF. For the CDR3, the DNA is TGCAGTGCTAGAGTGGGAACGCCCCAAGAGACCCAGTACTTC.